A selection of T cell receptor beta chains follows, all from one sample in a study of blood T cell repertoires in COVID-19. Sequencing was performed with immunoSEQ multiplex PCR; in TCRdb, only in-frame clones are kept and a portion is missing. Among under 20,000 clones listed, 80% were seen once. The sequenced sample was peripheral blood. The receptor set was obtained from a man older than 75 with acute or convalescent COVID-19. Both conserved end residues are trimmed from each CDR3. Each record gives: J gene, V gene, CDR3 protein.

TRBJ1-2 TRBV2 ASSEFLGALDGYT
TRBJ1-2 TRBV11-2 ASSLYSVLNYGYT
TRBJ2-1 TRBV7-8 ASSLGYVSNEQF
TRBJ2-1 TRBV6-5 ASSYRTSGVNNEQF
TRBJ2-1 TRBV27 ASSIRQGAEEQF
TRBJ1-1 TRBV5-1 ASSSSPGQMNTEAF
TRBJ1-3 TRBV9 ASSVQGADSGNTIY
TRBJ1-4 TRBV10-3 AIRGRINEKLF
TRBJ2-3 TRBV7-9 ASSLTAGGPRTDTQY
TRBJ2-3 TRBV4-3 ASSQEGASTDTQY
TRBJ2-2 TRBV7-6 ASSLVGGSTGELF
TRBJ2-2 TRBV5-1 ASSLRGPNTGELF
TRBJ1-3 TRBV7-2 ASSLDKWPGNTIY
TRBJ1-4 TRBV25-1 ASSPGVGAPRINEKLF
TRBJ2-5 TRBV27 ASRQGTQETQY
TRBJ1-6 TRBV2 ASSENRDNSPLH
TRBJ1-2 TRBV28 ASRLPLGTGGANYGYT
TRBJ2-4 TRBV11-1 ASSLAGQGSKNIQY
TRBJ2-5 TRBV5-6 ASSLASGRRGRMVQY
TRBJ1-2 TRBV2 ASSERGWGYGYT